This is a list of T cell receptor beta chains from one sample in a study of long-term antiretroviral therapy in people with HIV. Method: immunoSEQ multiplex PCR; TCRdb's copy keeps in-frame clones and lacks some. This repertoire shows tens of thousands of clones, almost 85% found once; its top ten account for 5.5%. The starting material was unsorted PBMCs, obtained 1.1 years before starting antiretroviral therapy. These receptors all come from a woman in her thirties with HIV. Each CDR3 is given with its conserved first and last residue. Each record gives: V gene, clone size, J gene, CDR3 protein. Where a row states a size, it is once, few, many or the class of an expanded clone; other rows omit it.

TRBV27	.	TRBJ2-2	CASNKGSRPTGELFF
TRBV18	.	TRBJ1-1	CASSQGTAEAFF
TRBV2	few	TRBJ1-1	CASSPTAGNTEAFF
TRBV19	.	TRBJ1-1	CASSSSPNRVDLNTEAFF
TRBV5-1	.	TRBJ2-3	CASSPTTGGTDTQYF
TRBV30	.	TRBJ1-1	CAWSVGRTDEAFF
TRBV9	once	TRBJ2-3	CASSVVTSGPRDTQYF
TRBV6-4	.	TRBJ2-6	CASSGQGGANVLTF
TRBV7-9	.	TRBJ2-3	CASSSSSGGAPDTQYF
TRBV5-1	.	TRBJ2-7	CASTEQPSYEQYF
TRBV29-1	.	TRBJ1-5	CSVSQGLSNQPQHF
TRBV2	.	TRBJ1-2	CASRATGVSTYGYTF
TRBV30	once	TRBJ1-6	CAWSRQGESPLHF
TRBV5-4	.	TRBJ1-5	CASRSTGIGQPQHF
TRBV30	.	TRBJ1-3	CAWSADRENTIYF
TRBV29-1	.	TRBJ2-3	CSVAKRGGPDTQYF
TRBV19	few	TRBJ1-5	CASSRVLGYNQPQHF
TRBV4-2	.	TRBJ2-7	CASTAGGEQYF
TRBV7-2	.	TRBJ1-6	CASSLVTRGSPLHF
TRBV2	few	TRBJ1-5	CASKRGDGGQPQHF
TRBV2	.	TRBJ2-2	CASSETHGLRSDGGELFF
TRBV11-2	.	TRBJ1-3	CASTPGGQGRSGNTIYF
TRBV12-5	few	TRBJ1-2	CASGGTGGGYTF
TRBV18	.	TRBJ2-5	CASSPGLNQETQYF
TRBV9	.	TRBJ2-3	CASSRRLAVSTDTQYF
TRBV5-1	.	TRBJ2-5	CASSEGTVKQETQYF
TRBV6-1	.	TRBJ2-7	CASSAAESFSYEQYF
TRBV9	.	TRBJ2-2	CASSSRTGGTGELFF
TRBV9	.	TRBJ1-1	CASSVAPNTNTEAFF
TRBV7-2	.	TRBJ1-1	CASSLDIKNTEAFF
TRBV30	.	TRBJ1-2	CAWNLRGGYTF
TRBV29-1	.	TRBJ2-3	CSVLSDTQYF
TRBV14	.	TRBJ1-2	CASSPTRGFYGYTF
TRBV7-9	once	TRBJ2-2	CASSFPWSGELFF
TRBV27	.	TRBJ2-6	CATSGGGANVLTF
TRBV5-1	.	TRBJ1-2	CASSPSGEGYTF
TRBV6-5	few	TRBJ1-5	CASSLDVLNQPQHF
TRBV5-1	.	TRBJ2-3	CASSLGLGLSTDTQYF
TRBV5-4	.	TRBJ1-6	CASSLEGTYSPLHF
TRBV6-1	.	TRBJ1-5	CASSEAFIGTGNQPQHF
TRBV9	few	TRBJ2-3	CASSVAGGGLDTQYF
TRBV10-3	.	TRBJ1-1	CAISDHVGTVNEVAFF
TRBV5-5	.	TRBJ1-4	CASSLGRPGPATNEKLFF
TRBV6-1	few	TRBJ2-7	CASSGLGVYEQYF
TRBV9	.	TRBJ2-3	CASSVAGGRTDTQYF
TRBV6-1	.	TRBJ2-3	CATLAKASYTDTQYF
TRBV11-3	few	TRBJ2-3	CASSWGGRITDTQYF
TRBV5-5	few	TRBJ1-1	CASSFIRLDTEAFF
TRBV4-1	medium-sized	TRBJ2-7	CASSQDMSSYEQYF
TRBV15	.	TRBJ2-7	CATSGQKYEQYF
TRBV18	.	TRBJ1-1	CASDPQGRNTEAFF
TRBV28	.	TRBJ1-6	CASSSTGGNNSPLHF
TRBV5-1	once	TRBJ1-5	CASSLEARENQPQHF
TRBV2	.	TRBJ1-1	CASTLGEGTEAFF
TRBV5-1	.	TRBJ1-4	CASSPGRTGANEKLFF
TRBV7-9	.	TRBJ2-1	CASSLDNNEQFF
TRBV5-1	.	TRBJ1-6	CASSLKRGVSPLHF